This T cell receptor (beta chain) was recovered during a study of cytomegalovirus exposure and HLA in healthy donors. Study-wide results and limits: Most of the TCR beta V segments (in an earlier analysis) were productive either about 87% or about 30% of the time.

Turning to this clone: What it binds is unknown.

The PCR used 60 Vbeta and 13 Jbeta primers. The method was immunoSEQ multiplex PCR; TCRdb's version includes in-frame clones alone and lacks a portion of them. The sample records fewer than 150,000 clones, roughly four fifths being singletons. This TCR was sampled from a man aged 25-40 years in good health and CMV-seronegative. The sample consisted of PBMCs.

The CDR3 DNA is TGTGCCAGCAGGGCGAAGGACAGCTTGTCCTACGAGCAGTACTTC. Translation: CASRAKDSLSYEQYF. The V gene is TRBV6-6, the J gene TRBJ2-7; D perhaps matches TRBD1 (6 bases). Per the germline V gene, CDR1 is MNHNY and CDR2 is SVGAGI (reference sequence). With 6 bases removed from V and 1 base from J, the gap between germline ends came to 16 bases. This CDR3 has 15 amino acids.